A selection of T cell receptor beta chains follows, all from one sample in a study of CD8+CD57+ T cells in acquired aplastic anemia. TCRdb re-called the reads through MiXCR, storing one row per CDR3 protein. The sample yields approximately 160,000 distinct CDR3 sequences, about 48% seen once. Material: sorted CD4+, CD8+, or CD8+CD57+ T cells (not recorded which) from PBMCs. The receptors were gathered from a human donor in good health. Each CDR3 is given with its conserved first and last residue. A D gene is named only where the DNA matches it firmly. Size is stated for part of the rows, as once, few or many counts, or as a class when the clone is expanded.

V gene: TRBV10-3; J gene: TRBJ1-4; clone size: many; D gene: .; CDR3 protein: CAISESGATNEKLFF; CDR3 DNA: TGTGCCATCAGTGAGTCCGGGGCAACTAATGAAAAACTGTTTTTT
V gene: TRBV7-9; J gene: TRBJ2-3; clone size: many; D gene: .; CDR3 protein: CASSLGRTTKDTQYF; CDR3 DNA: TGTGCCAGCAGCTTAGGTCGGACCACCAAAGATACGCAGTATTTT
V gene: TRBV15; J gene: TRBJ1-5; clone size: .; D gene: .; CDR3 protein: CATSRKNSNQPQHF; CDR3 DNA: TGTGCCACCAGCAGAAAGAATAGCAATCAGCCCCAGCATTTT
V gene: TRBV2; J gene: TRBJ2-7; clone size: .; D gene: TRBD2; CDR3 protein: CAREVAGGFYEQYF; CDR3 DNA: TGTGCTAGAGAAGTAGCGGGGGGCTTCTACGAGCAGTACTTC
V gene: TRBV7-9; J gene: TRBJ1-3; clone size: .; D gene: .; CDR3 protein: CASSPTVNTIYF; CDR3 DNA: TGTGCCAGCAGCCCGACGGTGAACACCATATATTTT
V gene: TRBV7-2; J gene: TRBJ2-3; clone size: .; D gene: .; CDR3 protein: CASSLGPRKDTQYF; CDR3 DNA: TGTGCCAGCAGCTTAGGACCGCGGAAGGATACGCAGTATTTT
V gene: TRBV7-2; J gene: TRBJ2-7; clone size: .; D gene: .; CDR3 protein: CASSGSGEQYF; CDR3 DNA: TGTGCCAGCAGCGGGTCAGGCGAGCAGTACTTC
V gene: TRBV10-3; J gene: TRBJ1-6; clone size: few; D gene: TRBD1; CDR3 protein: CAISQDRGLESPLHF; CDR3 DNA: TGTGCCATCAGCCAAGACAGGGGGTTAGAATCACCCCTCCACTTT
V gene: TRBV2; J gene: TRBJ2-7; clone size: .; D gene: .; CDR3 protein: CASSETVNSYEQYF; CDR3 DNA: TGTGCCAGCAGTGAAACTGTTAACTCCTACGAGCAGTACTTC
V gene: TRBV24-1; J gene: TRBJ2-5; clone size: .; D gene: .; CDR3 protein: CATSGSSKDRISETQYF; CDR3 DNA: TGTGCCACCAGTGGCTCCTCCAAAGACAGGATATCGGAGACCCAGTACTTC
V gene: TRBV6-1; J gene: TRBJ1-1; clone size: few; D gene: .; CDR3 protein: CASSQIPGLGTEAFF; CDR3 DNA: TGTGCCAGCAGTCAAATTCCGGGCCTCGGAACTGAAGCTTTCTTT
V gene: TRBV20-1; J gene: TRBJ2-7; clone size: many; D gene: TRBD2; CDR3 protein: CSAPSLAGLYEQYF; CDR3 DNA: TGCAGTGCCCCGAGCCTAGCGGGATTGTACGAGCAGTACTTC
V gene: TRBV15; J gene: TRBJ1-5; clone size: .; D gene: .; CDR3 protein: CATSAHRDSNQPQHF; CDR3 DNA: TGTGCCACCAGCGCTCACCGGGACAGCAATCAGCCCCAGCATTTT
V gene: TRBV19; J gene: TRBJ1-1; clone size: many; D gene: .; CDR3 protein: CASGVKGDTEAFF; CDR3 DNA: TGTGCCAGTGGGGTAAAGGGGGACACTGAAGCTTTCTTT
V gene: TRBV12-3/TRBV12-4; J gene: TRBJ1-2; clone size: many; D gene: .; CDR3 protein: CASKRGDYGYTF; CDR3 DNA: TGTGCCAGCAAAAGGGGAGACTATGGCTACACCTTC
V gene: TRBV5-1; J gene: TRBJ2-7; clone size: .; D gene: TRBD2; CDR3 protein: CASSLESGQGGDEQYF; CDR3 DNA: TGCGCCAGCAGCTTGGAATCGGGGCAGGGAGGGGACGAGCAGTACTTC
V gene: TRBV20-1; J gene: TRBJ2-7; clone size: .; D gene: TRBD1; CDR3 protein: CSASLTGTGSHEQYF; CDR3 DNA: TGCAGTGCTAGCCTAACCGGGACAGGGTCCCACGAGCAGTACTTC
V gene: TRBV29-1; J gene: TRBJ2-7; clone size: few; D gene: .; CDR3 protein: CSVARGHRSGYEQYF; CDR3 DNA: TGCAGCGTTGCCAGGGGTCACAGATCGGGCTACGAGCAGTACTTC
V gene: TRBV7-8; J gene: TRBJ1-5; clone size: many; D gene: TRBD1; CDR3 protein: CASSITGQGNQPQHF; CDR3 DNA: TGTGCCAGCAGCATAACGGGACAGGGGAATCAGCCCCAGCATTTT
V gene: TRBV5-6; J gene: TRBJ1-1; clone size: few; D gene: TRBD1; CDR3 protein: CASSWDSTEAFF; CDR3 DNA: TGTGCCAGCAGCTGGGACAGCACTGAAGCTTTCTTT